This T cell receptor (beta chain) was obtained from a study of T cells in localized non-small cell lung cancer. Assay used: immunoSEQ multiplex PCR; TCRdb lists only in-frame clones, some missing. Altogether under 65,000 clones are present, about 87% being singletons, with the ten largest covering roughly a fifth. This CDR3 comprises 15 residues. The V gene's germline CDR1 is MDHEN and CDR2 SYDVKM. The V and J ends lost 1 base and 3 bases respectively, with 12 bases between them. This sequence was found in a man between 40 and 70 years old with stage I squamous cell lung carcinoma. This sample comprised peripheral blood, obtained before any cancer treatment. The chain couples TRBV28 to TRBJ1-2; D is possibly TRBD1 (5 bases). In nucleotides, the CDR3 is TGTGCCAGCAGTTTATTCCCAGGGCAGGACTATGGCTACACCTTC. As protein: CASSLFPGQDYGYTF.